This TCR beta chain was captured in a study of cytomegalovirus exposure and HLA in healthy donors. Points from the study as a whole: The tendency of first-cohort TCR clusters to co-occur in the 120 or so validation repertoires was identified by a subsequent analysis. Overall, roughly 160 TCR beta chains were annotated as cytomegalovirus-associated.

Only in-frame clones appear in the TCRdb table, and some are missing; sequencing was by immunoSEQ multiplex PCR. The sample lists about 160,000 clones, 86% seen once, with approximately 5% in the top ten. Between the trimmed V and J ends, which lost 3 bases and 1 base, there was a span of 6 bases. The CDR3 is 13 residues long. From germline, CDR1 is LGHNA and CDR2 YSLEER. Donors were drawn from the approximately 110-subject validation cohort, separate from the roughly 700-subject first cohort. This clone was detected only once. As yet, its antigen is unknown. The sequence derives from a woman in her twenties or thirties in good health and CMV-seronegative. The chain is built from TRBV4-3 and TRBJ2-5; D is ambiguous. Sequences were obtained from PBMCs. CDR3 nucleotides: TGCGCCAGCAGCCAGAGACCCCAAGAGACCCAGTACTTC. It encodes CASSQRPQETQYF.